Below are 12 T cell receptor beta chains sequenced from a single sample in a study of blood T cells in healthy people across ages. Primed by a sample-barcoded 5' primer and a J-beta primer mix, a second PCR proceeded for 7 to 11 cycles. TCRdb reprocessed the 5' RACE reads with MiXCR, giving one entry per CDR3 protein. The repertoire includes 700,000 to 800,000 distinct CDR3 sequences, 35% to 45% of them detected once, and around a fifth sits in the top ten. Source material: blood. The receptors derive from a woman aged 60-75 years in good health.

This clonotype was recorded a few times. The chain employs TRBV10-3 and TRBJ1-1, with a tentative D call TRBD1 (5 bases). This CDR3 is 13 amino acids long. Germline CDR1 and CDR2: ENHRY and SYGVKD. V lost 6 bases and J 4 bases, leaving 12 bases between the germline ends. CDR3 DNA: TGTGCCATCAGGGACACAGTTGGCACTGAAGCTTTCTTT. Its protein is CAIRDTVGTEAFF.

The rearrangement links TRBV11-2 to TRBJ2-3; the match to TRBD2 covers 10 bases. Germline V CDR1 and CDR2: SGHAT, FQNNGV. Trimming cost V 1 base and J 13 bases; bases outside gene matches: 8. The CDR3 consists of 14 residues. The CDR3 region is CASSLVFSGGREYF. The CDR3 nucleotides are TGTGCCAGCAGCTTAGTCTTTAGCGGGGGGAGAGAGTATTTT.

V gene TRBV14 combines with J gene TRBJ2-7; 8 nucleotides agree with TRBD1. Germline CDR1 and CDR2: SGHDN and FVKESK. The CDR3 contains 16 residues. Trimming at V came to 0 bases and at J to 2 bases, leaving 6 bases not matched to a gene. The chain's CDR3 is CASSQDKGTGAYEQYF. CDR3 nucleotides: TGTGCCAGCAGCCAAGATAAAGGGACAGGAGCCTACGAGCAGTACTTC.

The CDR3 nucleotides are TGCGCCAGCAGCTTGAAGAACAGGGAGGTCACCGGGGAGCTGTTTTTT. Encoded protein: CASSLKNREVTGELFF. This chain joins TRBV5-1 and TRBJ2-2; D possibly uses TRBD1 or TRBD2 (6 bases each). The CDR3 consists of 16 residues. Germline CDR1 is SGHRS and CDR2 is YFSETQ. Trimming took 1 base from V and 4 from J, leaving 14 bases between them. The full variable domain, rest sourced from reference TRBV5-1 and TRBJ2-2, is KAGVTQTPRYLIKTRGQQVTLSCSPISGHRSVSWYQQTPGQGLQFLFEYFSETQRNKGNFPGRFSGRQFSNSRSEMNVSTLELGDSALYLCASSLKNREVTGELFFGEGSRLTVL.

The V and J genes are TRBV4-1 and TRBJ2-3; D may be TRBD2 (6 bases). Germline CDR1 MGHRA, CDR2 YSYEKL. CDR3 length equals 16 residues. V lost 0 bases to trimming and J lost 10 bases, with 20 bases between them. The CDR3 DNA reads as TGCGCCAGCAGCCAAGAAGCAGCGCGGGGAGACGACGCGCAGTATTTT. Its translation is CASSQEAARGDDAQYF.

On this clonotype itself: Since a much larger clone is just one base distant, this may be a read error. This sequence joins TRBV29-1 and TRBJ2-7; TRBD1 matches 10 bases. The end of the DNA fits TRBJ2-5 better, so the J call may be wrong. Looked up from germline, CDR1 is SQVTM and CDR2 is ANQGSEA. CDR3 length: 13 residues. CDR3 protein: CSSLGQGEKTQYF. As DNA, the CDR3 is TGCAGCTCCCTTGGACAGGGGGAGAAGACCCAGTACTTC.

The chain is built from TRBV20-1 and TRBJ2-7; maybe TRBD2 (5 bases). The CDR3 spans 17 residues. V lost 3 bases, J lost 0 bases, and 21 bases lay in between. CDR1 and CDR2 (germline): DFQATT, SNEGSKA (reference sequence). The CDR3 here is CSASSLKGDLGSYEQYF. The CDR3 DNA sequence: TGCAGTGCTAGCTCCCTAAAGGGAGACCTGGGCTCCTACGAGCAGTACTTC.

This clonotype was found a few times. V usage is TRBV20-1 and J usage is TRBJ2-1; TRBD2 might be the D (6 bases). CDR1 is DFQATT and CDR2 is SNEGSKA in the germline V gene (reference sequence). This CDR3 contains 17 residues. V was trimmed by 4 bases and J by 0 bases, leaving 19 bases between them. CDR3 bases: TGCAGTGCTATCCTCCCGGACGGGGGAAGCTCCTACAATGAGCAGTTCTTC. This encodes CSAILPDGGSSYNEQFF.

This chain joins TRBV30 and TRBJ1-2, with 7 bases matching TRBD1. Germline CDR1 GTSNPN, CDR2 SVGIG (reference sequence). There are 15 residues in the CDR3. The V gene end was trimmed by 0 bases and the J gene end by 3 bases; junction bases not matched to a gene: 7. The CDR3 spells CAWSVGGVGYYGYTF. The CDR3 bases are TGTGCCTGGAGTGTAGGGGGCGTCGGTTACTATGGCTACACCTTC.

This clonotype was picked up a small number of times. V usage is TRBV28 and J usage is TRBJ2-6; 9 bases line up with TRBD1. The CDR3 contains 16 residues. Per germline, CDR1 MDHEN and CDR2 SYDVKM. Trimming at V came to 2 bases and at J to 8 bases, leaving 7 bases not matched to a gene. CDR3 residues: CASSLGGQGLTNVLTF. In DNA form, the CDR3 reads TGTGCCAGCAGTTTAGGGGGACAGGGTCTGACCAACGTCCTGACTTTC.

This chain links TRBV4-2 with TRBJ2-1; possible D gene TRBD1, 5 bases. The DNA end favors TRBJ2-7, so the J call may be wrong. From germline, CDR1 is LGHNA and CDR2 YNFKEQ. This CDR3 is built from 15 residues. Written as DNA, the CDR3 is TGTGCCAGCAGCCAAGATCGAAGGGGTTACAATGAGCAGTACTTC. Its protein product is CASSQDRRGYNEQYF.

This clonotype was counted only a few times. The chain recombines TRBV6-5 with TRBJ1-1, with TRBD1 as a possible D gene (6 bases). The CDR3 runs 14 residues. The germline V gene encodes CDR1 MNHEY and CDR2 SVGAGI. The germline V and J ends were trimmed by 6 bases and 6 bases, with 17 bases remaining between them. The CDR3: CASRDTGFGAEAFF. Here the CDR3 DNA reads TGTGCCAGCAGGGATACAGGGTTCGGAGCTGAAGCTTTCTTT.